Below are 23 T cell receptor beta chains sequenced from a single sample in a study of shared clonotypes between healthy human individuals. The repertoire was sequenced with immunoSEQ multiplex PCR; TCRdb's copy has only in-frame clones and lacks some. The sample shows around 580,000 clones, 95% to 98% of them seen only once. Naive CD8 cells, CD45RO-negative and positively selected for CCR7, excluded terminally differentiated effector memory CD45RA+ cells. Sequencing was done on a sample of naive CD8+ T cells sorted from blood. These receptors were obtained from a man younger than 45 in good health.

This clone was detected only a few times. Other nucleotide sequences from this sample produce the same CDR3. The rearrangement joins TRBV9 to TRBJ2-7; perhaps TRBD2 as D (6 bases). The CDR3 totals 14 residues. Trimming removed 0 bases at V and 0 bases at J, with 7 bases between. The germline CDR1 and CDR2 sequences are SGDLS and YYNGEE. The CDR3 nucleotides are TGTGCCAGCAGCGTAGACGGGAGCTCCTACGAGCAGTACTTC. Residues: CASSVDGSSYEQYF. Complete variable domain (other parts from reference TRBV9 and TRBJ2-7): DSGVTQTPKHLITATGQRVTLRCSPRSGDLSVYWYQQSLDQGLQFLIQYYNGEERAKGNILERFSAQQFPDLHSELNLSSLELGDSALYFCASSVDGSSYEQYFGPGTRLTVT.

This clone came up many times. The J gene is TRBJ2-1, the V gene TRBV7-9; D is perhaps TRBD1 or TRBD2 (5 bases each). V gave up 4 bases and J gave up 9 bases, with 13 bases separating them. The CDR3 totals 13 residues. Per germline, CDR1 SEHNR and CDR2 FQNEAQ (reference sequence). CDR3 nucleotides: TGTGCCAGCAGCTGGGGACCGGACGGTGAGCAGTTCTTC. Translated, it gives CASSWGPDGEQFF.

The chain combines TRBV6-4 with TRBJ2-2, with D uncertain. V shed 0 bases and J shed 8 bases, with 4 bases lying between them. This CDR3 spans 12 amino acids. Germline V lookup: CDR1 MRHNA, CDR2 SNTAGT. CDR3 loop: CASSDSSGELFF. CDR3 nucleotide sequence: TGTGCCAGCAGTGACTCGAGTGGGGAGCTGTTTTTT.

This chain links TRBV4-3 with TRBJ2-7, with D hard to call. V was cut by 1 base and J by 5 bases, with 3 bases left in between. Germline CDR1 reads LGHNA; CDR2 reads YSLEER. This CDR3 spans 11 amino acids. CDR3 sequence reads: CASSQGDEQYF. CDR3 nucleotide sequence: TGCGCCAGCAGCCAAGGGGACGAGCAGTACTTC.

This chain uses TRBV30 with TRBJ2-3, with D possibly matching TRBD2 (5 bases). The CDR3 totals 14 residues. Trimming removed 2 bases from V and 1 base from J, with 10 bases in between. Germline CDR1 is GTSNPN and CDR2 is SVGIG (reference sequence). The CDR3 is CAWSLLGGTDTQYF. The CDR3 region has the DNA TGTGCCTGGAGTTTGTTGGGAGGCACAGATACGCAGTATTTT.

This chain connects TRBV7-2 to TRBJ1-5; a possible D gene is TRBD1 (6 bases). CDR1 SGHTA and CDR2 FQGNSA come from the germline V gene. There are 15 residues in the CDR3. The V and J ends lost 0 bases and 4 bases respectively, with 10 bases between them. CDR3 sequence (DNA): TGTGCCAGCAGCTTAGCGTCCACAGGGAATCAGCCCCAGCATTTT. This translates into CASSLASTGNQPQHF.

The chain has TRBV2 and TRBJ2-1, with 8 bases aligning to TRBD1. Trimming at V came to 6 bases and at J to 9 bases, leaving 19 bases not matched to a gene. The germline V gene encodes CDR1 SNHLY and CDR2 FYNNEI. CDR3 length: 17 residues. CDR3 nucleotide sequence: TGTGCCAGCAGCCTTAGGCCCGGACAGGGATTCGGGGGTGAGCAGTTCTTC. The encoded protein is CASSLRPGQGFGGEQFF.

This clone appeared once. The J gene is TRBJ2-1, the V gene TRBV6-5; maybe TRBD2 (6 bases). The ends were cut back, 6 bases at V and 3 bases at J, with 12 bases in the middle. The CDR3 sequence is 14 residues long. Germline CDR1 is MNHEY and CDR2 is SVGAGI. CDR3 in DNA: TGTGCCAGCAGGCCGGCGACTAGCTACAATGAGCAGTTCTTC. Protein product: CASRPATSYNEQFF.

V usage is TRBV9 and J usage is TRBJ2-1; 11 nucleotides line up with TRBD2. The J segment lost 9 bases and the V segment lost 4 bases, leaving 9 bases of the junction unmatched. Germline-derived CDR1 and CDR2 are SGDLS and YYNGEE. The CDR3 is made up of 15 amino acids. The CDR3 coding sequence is TGTGCCAGCAGCCGAGGGACTAGCGGTGGGGTTGAGCAGTTCTTC. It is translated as CASSRGTSGGVEQFF.

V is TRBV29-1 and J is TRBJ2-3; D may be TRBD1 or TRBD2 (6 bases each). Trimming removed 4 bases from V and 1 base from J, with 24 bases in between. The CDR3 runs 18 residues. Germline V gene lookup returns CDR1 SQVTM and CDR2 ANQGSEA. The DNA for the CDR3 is TGCAGCGTTGGGCTAGTCATTGAGGGGGGCGTGGGCACAGATACGCAGTATTTT. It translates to CSVGLVIEGGVGTDTQYF.

The CDR3 is CASSGGILAEAGGELFF. CDR3 sequence (DNA): TGCGCCAGCAGCGGAGGTATCCTAGCGGAGGCAGGCGGGGAGCTGTTTTTT. The J gene is TRBJ2-2, the V gene TRBV4-1; 7 positions agree with TRBD2. After removal of 5 bases from V and 7 bases from J, the junction contained 16 bases not matched to a gene. CDR3 length equals 17 residues. Germline assignment: CDR1 MGHRA and CDR2 YSYEKL.

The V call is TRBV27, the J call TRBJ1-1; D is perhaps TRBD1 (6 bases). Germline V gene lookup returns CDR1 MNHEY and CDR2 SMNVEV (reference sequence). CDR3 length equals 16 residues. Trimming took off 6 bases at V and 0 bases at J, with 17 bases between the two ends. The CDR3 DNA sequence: TGTGCCAGCAGCCTTCAACAGGGAACTTTGAACACTGAAGCTTTCTTT. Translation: CASSLQQGTLNTEAFF.

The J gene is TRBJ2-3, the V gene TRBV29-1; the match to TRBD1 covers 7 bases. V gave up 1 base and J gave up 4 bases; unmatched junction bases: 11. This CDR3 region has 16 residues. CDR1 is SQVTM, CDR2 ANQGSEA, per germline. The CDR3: CSVEGPDRKGADTQYF. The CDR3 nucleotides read TGCAGCGTTGAAGGGCCGGACAGGAAAGGGGCAGATACGCAGTATTTT.

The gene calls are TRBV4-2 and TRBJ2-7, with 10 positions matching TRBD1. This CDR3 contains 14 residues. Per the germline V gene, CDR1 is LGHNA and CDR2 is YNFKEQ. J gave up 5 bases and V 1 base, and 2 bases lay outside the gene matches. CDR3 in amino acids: CASSQGQGAHEQYF. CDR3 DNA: TGTGCCAGCAGCCAAGGACAGGGGGCACACGAGCAGTACTTC.

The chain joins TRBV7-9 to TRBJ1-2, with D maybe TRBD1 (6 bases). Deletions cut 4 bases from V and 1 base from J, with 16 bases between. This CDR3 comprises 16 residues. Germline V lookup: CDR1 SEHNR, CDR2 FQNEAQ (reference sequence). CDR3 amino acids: CASSSPGQLNNYGYTF. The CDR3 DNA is TGTGCCAGCAGCTCACCCGGACAGCTAAATAACTATGGCTACACCTTC.

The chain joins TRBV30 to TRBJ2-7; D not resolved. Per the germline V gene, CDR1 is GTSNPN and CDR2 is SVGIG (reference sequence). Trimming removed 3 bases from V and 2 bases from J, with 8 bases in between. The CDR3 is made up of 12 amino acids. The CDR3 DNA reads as TGTGCCTGGAGAATCCCGACCTACGAGCAGTACTTC. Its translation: CAWRIPTYEQYF.

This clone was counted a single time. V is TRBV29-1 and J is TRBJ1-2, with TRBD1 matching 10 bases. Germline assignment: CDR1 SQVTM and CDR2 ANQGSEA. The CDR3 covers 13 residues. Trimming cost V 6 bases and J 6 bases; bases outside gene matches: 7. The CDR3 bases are TGCAGCGTCGACAGGGGGCTAAGGGATGGCTACACCTTC. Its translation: CSVDRGLRDGYTF.

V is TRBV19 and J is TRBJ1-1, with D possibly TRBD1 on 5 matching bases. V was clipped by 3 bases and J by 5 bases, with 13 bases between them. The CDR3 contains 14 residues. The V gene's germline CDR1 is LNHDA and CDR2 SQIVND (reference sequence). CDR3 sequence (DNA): TGTGCCAGTAGTATGGGATATTGGGGGACTGAAGCTTTCTTT. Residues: CASSMGYWGTEAFF.

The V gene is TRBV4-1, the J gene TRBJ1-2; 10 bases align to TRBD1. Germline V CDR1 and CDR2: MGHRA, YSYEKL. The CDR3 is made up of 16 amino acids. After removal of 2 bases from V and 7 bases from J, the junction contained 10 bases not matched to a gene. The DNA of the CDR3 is TGCGCCAGCAGCCAACTCCTGACAGGGGGCATAGGTGGCTACACCTTC. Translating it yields CASSQLLTGGIGGYTF.

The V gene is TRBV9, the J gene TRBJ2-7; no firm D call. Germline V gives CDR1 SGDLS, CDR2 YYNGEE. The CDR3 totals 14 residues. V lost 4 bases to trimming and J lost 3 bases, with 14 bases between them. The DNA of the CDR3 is TGTGCCAGCAGCCCGATGGGCACCGGCTACGAGCAGTACTTC. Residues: CASSPMGTGYEQYF.

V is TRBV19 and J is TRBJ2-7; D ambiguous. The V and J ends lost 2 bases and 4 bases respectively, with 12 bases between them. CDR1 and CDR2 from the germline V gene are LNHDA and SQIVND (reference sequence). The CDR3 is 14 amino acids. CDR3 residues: CASSIILFKYEQYF. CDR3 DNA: TGTGCCAGTAGTATAATTCTATTTAAGTACGAGCAGTACTTC.

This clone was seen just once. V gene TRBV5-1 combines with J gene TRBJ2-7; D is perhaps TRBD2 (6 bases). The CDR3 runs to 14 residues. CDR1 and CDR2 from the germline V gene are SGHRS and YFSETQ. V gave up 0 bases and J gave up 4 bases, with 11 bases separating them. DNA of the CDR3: TGCGCCAGCAGCTTGGCGGGAGTTCGGTACGAGCAGTACTTC. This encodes CASSLAGVRYEQYF.

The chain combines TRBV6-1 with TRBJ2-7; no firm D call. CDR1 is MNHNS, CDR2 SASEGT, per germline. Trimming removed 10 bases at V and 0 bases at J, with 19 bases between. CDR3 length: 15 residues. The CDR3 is CAILQADLSSYEQYF. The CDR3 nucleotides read TGTGCCATCCTCCAGGCAGACCTGAGCTCCTACGAGCAGTACTTC.